One and the same sample provided the 11 T cell receptor beta chains below, sequenced in a study of cytomegalovirus exposure and HLA in healthy donors. In the PCR, 60 Vbeta and 13 Jbeta primers were used. TCRdb's table, derived via immunoSEQ multiplex PCR, lists solely in-frame clones and lacks some. The repertoire holds 100,000 or so clones, with just under 75% as singletons. Sequencing was performed on PBMCs. The receptors originated from a man aged 45-65 years in good health and CMV-seropositive.

DNA of the CDR3: TGTGCCAGCAGTGAAGACGCGATTAATAATTCACCCCTCCACTTT. It codes for CASSEDAINNSPLHF. The rearrangement joins TRBV2 to TRBJ1-6; no clear D. The germline CDR1 and CDR2 sequences are SNHLY and FYNNEI. The ends were cut back, 1 base at V and 5 bases at J, with 9 bases in the middle. The CDR3 spans 15 residues.

The J gene is TRBJ2-3, the V gene TRBV5-1; weak D call: TRBD2 (5 bases). Germline V gene lookup returns CDR1 SGHRS and CDR2 YFSETQ. The CDR3 totals 15 residues. V was pared by 0 bases and J by 5 bases, with 13 bases between. CDR3 sequence reads: CASSLEDGGRDTQYF. The CDR3 DNA sequence: TGCGCCAGCAGCTTGGAAGACGGAGGTAGAGATACGCAGTATTTT.

For this clone: One end of the junction does not line up with germline, which may come from a read error. The chain recombines TRBV11-3 with TRBJ2-2, with TRBD1 matching 10 bases. The germline V gene has CDR1 SGHNT and CDR2 YENEEA. The CDR3 runs to 15 residues. CDR3 nucleotides: TGTGTCAGCAGCAGACAGGGGGCGGTCACCGGGGAGCTGTTTTTT. This translates into CVSSRQGAVTGELFF.

This chain joins TRBV7-3 and TRBJ2-5; 7 nucleotides line up with TRBD1. Germline V gene data show CDR1 as SGHTA and CDR2 as FQGTGA. V was pared by 5 bases and J by 3 bases, with 6 bases of the junction left unmatched. The CDR3 consists of 14 residues. Here the CDR3 DNA reads TGTGCCAGCAGCCCACACGGGACAGAAGAGACCCAGTACTTC. Encoded protein: CASSPHGTEETQYF.

This clone was counted between two and nine times. This rearrangement joins TRBV5-1 to TRBJ2-7; 11 bases line up with TRBD2. The junction had 11 bases not matched to a gene; V was cut back by 0 bases and J by 3 bases. The CDR3 contains 18 residues. Germline assignment: CDR1 SGHRS and CDR2 YFSETQ. The CDR3 sequence is CASSLGAGTSGRYYEQYF. CDR3 coding DNA: TGCGCCAGCAGCTTGGGGGCGGGAACTAGCGGGAGATACTACGAGCAGTACTTC.

The chain has TRBV6-1 and TRBJ1-5, with D unclear. Germline assignment: CDR1 MNHNS and CDR2 SASEGT. The CDR3 covers 17 residues. V was clipped by 2 bases and J by 0 bases, with 14 bases between them. The DNA for the CDR3 is TGTGCCAGCAGTGAACCAAAATACAAGTATAGCAATCAGCCCCAGCATTTT. Its protein product is CASSEPKYKYSNQPQHF.

In this sample, this clone turned up a few times. Other DNA sequences within the sample encode an identical CDR3. This chain uses TRBV2 with TRBJ1-2; the D gene is possibly TRBD1 (5 bases). The germline V gene encodes CDR1 SNHLY and CDR2 FYNNEI. V dropped 2 bases and J dropped 4 bases, with 8 bases sitting between them. The CDR3 runs to 13 residues. The CDR3 sequence: CASSEQGSYGYTF. The CDR3 DNA reads as TGTGCCAGCAGTGAACAGGGTAGCTATGGCTACACCTTC.

The chain recombines TRBV5-1 with TRBJ2-3; 15 nucleotides line up with TRBD2. From germline, CDR1 is SGHRS and CDR2 YFSETQ. The ends lost 1 base at V and 0 bases at J; junction bases unmatched: 6. The CDR3 loop spans 19 amino acids. In DNA form, the CDR3 reads TGCGCCAGCAGCTTGAAGGGGACTAGCGGGGGGTCTAGCACAGATACGCAGTATTTT. Amino acid sequence: CASSLKGTSGGSSTDTQYF.

This sequence joins TRBV5-1 and TRBJ1-3, with D possibly TRBD1 on 6 matching bases. V lost 4 bases and J 1 base, leaving 12 bases between the germline ends. The CDR3 is made up of 15 amino acids. Germline CDR1 SGHRS, CDR2 YFSETQ. The CDR3 is CASSQRTGSGNTIYF. The CDR3 nucleotides read TGCGCCAGCAGCCAAAGAACAGGGTCTGGAAACACCATATATTTT.

This clone was observed a handful of times. V usage is TRBV18 and J usage is TRBJ2-2; D uncertain. The CDR3 is 12 amino acids. The V gene lost 6 bases and the J gene lost 2 bases, with 4 bases spanning the gap. Per germline, CDR1 KGHSH and CDR2 LQKENI. The CDR3 DNA follows: TGTGCCAGCTCCCTCAACACCGGGGAGCTGTTTTTT. Its protein is CASSLNTGELFF.

As concerns this clone: Germline is not matched at one junction end, which may reflect a read error. The CDR3 region is CASSRTSTAKNSQYF. The CDR3 bases are TGTGCCAGCAGTAGAACTAGCACTGCCAAAAACAGTCAGTACTTC. The chain recombines TRBV27 with TRBJ2-4; a possible D gene is TRBD2 (6 bases). Germline lookup yields CDR1 MNHEY and CDR2 SMNVEV (reference sequence). The CDR3 length is 15 residues.